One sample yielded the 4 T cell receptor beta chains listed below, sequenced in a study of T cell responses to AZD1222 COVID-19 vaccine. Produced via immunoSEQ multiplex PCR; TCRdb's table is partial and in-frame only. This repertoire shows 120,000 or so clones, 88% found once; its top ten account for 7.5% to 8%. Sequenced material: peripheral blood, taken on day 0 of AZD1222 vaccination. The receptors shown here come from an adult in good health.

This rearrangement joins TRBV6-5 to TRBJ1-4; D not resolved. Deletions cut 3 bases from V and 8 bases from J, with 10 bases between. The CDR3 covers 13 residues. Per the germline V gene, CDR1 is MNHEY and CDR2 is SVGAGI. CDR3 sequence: CASSYGRREKLFF. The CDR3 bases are TGTGCCAGCAGTTATGGTCGGAGGGAAAAACTGTTTTTT.

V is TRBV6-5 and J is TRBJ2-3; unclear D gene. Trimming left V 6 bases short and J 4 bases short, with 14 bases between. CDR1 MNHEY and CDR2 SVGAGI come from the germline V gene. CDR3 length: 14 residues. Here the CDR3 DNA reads TGTGCCAGCAGCAGCCTCGGAGAGGCAGATACGCAGTATTTT. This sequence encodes CASSSLGEADTQYF.

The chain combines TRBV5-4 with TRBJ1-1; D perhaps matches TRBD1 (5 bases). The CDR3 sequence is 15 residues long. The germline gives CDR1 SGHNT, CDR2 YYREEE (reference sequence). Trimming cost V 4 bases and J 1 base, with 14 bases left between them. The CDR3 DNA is TGTGCCAGCAGCCCCATCGGGGGTGAGAACACTGAAGCTTTCTTT. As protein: CASSPIGGENTEAFF.

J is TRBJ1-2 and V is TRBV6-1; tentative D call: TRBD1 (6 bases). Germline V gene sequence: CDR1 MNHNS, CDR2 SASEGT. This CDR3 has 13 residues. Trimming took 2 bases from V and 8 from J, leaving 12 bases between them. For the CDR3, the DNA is TGTGCCAGCAGTGAATACAGGGTGGAGGGCTACACCTTC. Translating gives CASSEYRVEGYTF.